These 24 T cell receptor beta chains came from one sample sequenced in a study of T cell repertoires in aging, cancer and after chemotherapy. A mixed TRB-A/B primer pool amplified rearranged TRB by multiplex touch-down PCR. In TCRdb, the multiplex PCR reads were re-called with MiXCR into one record per CDR3 protein. This table has 2,100 or so distinct CDR3 sequences, about 24% appearing once. The template was genomic DNA from peripheral blood, not RNA. Sequencing was done on a sample of blood. Receptor source: a human donor with a solid tumor.

This clonotype is termed medium-sized. The chain combines TRBV27 with TRBJ2-7; TRBD1 aligns across 8 bases. The CDR3 consists of 16 residues. Germline CDR1 and CDR2: MNHEY and SMNVEV (reference sequence). Unmatched junction bases numbered 12, after V lost 6 bases and J lost 2 bases. CDR3 in amino acids: CASRGSATGVTYEQYF. DNA of the CDR3: TGTGCCAGCAGGGGGTCGGCGACAGGGGTTACCTACGAGCAGTACTTC.

This chain joins TRBV11-3 and TRBJ2-5; D might be TRBD1 (6 bases). The length of the CDR3 is 11 residues. Germline loops: CDR1 SGHNT, CDR2 YENEEA. V was cut by 3 bases and J by 11 bases, with 10 bases left in between. The CDR3 bases are TGTGCCAGCAGCTTCGCCGGACAGCAGTACTTC. Amino acid sequence: CASSFAGQQYF. The whole variable domain, remainder taken from reference TRBV11-3 and TRBJ2-5, is EAGVVQSPRYKIIEKKQPVAFWCNPISGHNTLYWYLQNLGQGPELLIRYENEEAVDDSQLPKDRFSAERLKGVDSTLKIQPAELGDSAVYLCASSFAGQQYFGPGTRLLVL.

This clonotype is categorized as large. V usage is TRBV6-5 and J usage is TRBJ2-7; weak D call: TRBD1 (6 bases). CDR1 is MNHEY, CDR2 SVGAGI, per germline. The CDR3 is made up of 15 amino acids. Trimming left V 5 bases short and J 2 bases short, with 16 bases between. The CDR3 sequence is CASSQNVQGPYEQYF. In DNA, the CDR3 is TGTGCCAGCAGTCAAAATGTACAGGGACCCTACGAGCAGTACTTC.

V is TRBV5-4 and J is TRBJ2-5; tentative D call: TRBD2 (6 bases). Germline CDR1 and CDR2: SGHNT and YYREEE (reference sequence). The CDR3 extends over 15 amino acids. V lost 4 bases, J lost 3 bases, and 16 bases lay in between. CDR3 residues: CASSINHGGKETQYF. The CDR3 DNA reads as TGTGCCAGCAGCATAAACCATGGGGGGAAAGAGACCCAGTACTTC.

This clonotype appeared a few times. J is TRBJ1-4 and V is TRBV18; D uncertain. This CDR3 has 15 residues. CDR1 is KGHSH, CDR2 LQKENI, per germline. Trimming shortened V by 3 bases and J by 0 bases, and 8 bases separated the two germline ends. CDR3 amino acids: CASSPLPATNEKLFF. The CDR3 coding sequence is TGTGCCAGCTCACCCCTGCCTGCAACTAATGAAAAACTGTTTTTT.

In its sample, this clonotype is large. The V call is TRBV6-5, the J call TRBJ1-4; D unclear. Germline values: CDR1 MNHEY, CDR2 SVGAGI. The CDR3 is 14 residues long. V was clipped by 5 bases and J by 4 bases, with 11 bases between them. The CDR3 nucleotides are TGTGCCAGCAGTCTCGGACCGATTAATGAAAAACTGTTTTTT. As protein: CASSLGPINEKLFF.

V usage is TRBV7-2 and J usage is TRBJ1-5; 11 bases fit TRBD1. The CDR3 extends over 15 amino acids. Germline V CDR1 and CDR2: SGHTA, FQGNSA. V trimming: 6 bases; J trimming: 4 bases; junction bases outside the gene matches: 5. The chain's CDR3 is CASSSDRGQNQPQHF. The CDR3 DNA follows: TGTGCCAGCAGTTCGGACAGGGGGCAGAATCAGCCCCAGCATTTT.

The chain is built from TRBV14 and TRBJ1-1, with D possibly being TRBD1 (6 bases). V lost 5 bases and J 0 bases, leaving 19 bases between the germline ends. The germline V gene has CDR1 SGHDN and CDR2 FVKESK. The CDR3 extends over 17 amino acids. CDR3 sequence (DNA): TGTGCCAGCAGCTCTCGCTCGGACAGAAAGATGAACACTGAAGCTTTCTTT. Its protein product is CASSSRSDRKMNTEAFF. The full variable domain, completed using reference TRBV14 and TRBJ1-1, is EAGVTQFPSHSVIEKGQTVTLRCDPISGHDNLYWYRRVMGKEIKFLLHFVKESKQDESGMPNNRFLAERTGGTYSTLKVQPAELEDSGVYFCASSSRSDRKMNTEAFFGQGTRLTVV.

The table lists this clonotype with a count of one. This may be a read error, as it is one base from a much larger clone. This rearrangement joins TRBV7-2 to TRBJ1-4, with D possibly matching TRBD1 (6 bases). In germline, CDR1 is SGHTA, CDR2 FQGNSA. The CDR3 has 12 amino acids. Between the trimmed V and J ends, which lost 7 bases and 7 bases, there was a span of 10 bases. CDR3 region: CASIPQGEKLFF. The CDR3 DNA reads TGTGCCAGCATCCCACAGGGTGAAAAACTGTTTTTT.

This clonotype is large in the sample. This rearrangement joins TRBV7-9 to TRBJ1-2; no reliable D call. Germline CDR1 reads SEHNR; CDR2 reads FQNEAQ (reference sequence). CDR3 size: 17 residues. Trimming took 5 bases from V and 1 from J, leaving 20 bases between them. The CDR3 DNA sequence: TGTGCCAGCAGCCGTCGAGTAGGAACAGTGGATAACTATGGCTACACCTTC. Translated, it gives CASSRRVGTVDNYGYTF.

In its sample, this clonotype ranks as large (0.1 to 1%). The rearrangement joins TRBV6-5 to TRBJ2-7; tentatively, D is TRBD2 (6 bases). This CDR3 has 15 amino acids. V lost 0 bases to trimming and J lost 0 bases, with 9 bases between them. Per the germline V gene, CDR1 is MNHEY and CDR2 is SVGAGI. This chain's CDR3 is CASSYSAGNSYEQYF. In nucleotides, the CDR3 is TGTGCCAGCAGTTACTCGGCGGGGAACTCCTACGAGCAGTACTTC.

This clonotype is judged medium-sized. The chain employs TRBV12-3 or TRBV12-4 and TRBJ1-3, with D possibly matching TRBD1 (6 bases). This CDR3 spans 16 amino acids. The V end lost 0 bases, the J end lost 5 bases, and 14 bases lay between the germline ends. CDR3: CASSLAAGVDRNTIYF. The DNA for the CDR3 is TGTGCCAGCAGTTTAGCGGCAGGGGTTGACAGAAACACCATATATTTT.

By share, this clonotype ranks as large. The chain carries TRBV28 and TRBJ2-7, with 11 positions matching TRBD1. The CDR3 covers 14 residues. Losses at the gene ends were 5 bases for V and 3 bases for J; bases not matched to a gene: 3. Looked up from germline, CDR1 is MDHEN and CDR2 is SYDVKM. This CDR3 is CASSRDRGVYEQYF. DNA for the CDR3: TGTGCCAGCAGTCGGGACAGGGGGGTCTACGAGCAGTACTTC.

The chain is built from TRBV5-6 and TRBJ1-1, with D unresolved. Trimming shortened V by 5 bases and J by 1 base, and 9 bases separated the two germline ends. From germline, CDR1 is SGHDT and CDR2 YYEEEE. This CDR3 comprises 13 residues. The CDR3 reads CASRRAENTEAFF. The CDR3 nucleotides are TGTGCCAGCAGGCGGGCAGAGAACACTGAAGCTTTCTTT.

The chain carries TRBV6-1 and TRBJ2-7; D is unclear. Germline lookup yields CDR1 MNHNS and CDR2 SASEGT. Trimming shortened V by 3 bases and J by 0 bases, and 12 bases separated the two germline ends. The CDR3 runs to 15 residues. The CDR3 sequence is CASSDQSRVSYEQYF. The CDR3 coding sequence is TGTGCCAGCAGTGACCAGTCTAGGGTCTCCTACGAGCAGTACTTC.

Turning to this clonotype: Given a much more abundant clone one base away, this may be a read error. The chain has TRBV7-3 and TRBJ2-2; D is perhaps TRBD1 (6 bases). The CDR3 contains 14 residues. Germline lookup yields CDR1 SGHTA and CDR2 FQGTGA. The CDR3 sequence is CASSLGGNNGELFF. The CDR3 coding sequence is TGTGCCAGCAGCTTAGGGGGCAACAACGGGGAGCTGTTTTTT.

A single count supports this clonotype. Given a much more abundant clone one base away, this may be a read error. This chain links TRBV7-9 with TRBJ1-4, with unresolved D. The CDR3 runs to 15 residues. The V gene lost 5 bases and the J gene lost 7 bases, with 17 bases spanning the gap. Germline V gives CDR1 SEHNR, CDR2 FQNEAQ (reference sequence). The CDR3 loop reads CASSDRATHPEKLFF. Here the CDR3 DNA reads TGTGCCAGCAGCGACCGGGCCACCCATCCTGAAAAACTGTTTTTT.

This clonotype was observed a handful of times. V is TRBV18 and J is TRBJ1-1; tentative D call: TRBD1 (5 bases). V lost 0 bases and J lost 2, with 13 bases in between. Germline loops: CDR1 KGHSH, CDR2 LQKENI. The CDR3 totals 16 residues. Here the CDR3 reads CASSPPRPGGNTEAFF. In nucleotides, the CDR3 is TGTGCCAGCTCACCACCCCGCCCCGGGGGAAACACTGAAGCTTTCTTT.

This clonotype is categorized as large. The rearrangement uses TRBV6-4 and TRBJ2-2, with D tentatively TRBD2 (6 bases). The V and J ends lost 3 bases and 0 bases respectively, with 8 bases between them. The CDR3 covers 15 residues. CDR1 is MRHNA, CDR2 SNTAGT, per germline. The CDR3 coding sequence is TGTGCCAGCAGTGAGGGGGGAACGAACACCGGGGAGCTGTTTTTT. Translating gives CASSEGGTNTGELFF.

This sequence joins TRBV11-2 and TRBJ2-6, with D perhaps TRBD1 (5 bases). Germline V gives CDR1 SGHAT, CDR2 FQNNGV. The ends were cut back, 5 bases at V and 4 bases at J, with 15 bases in the middle. CDR3 size: 16 residues. The CDR3 DNA reads as TGTGCCAGCAGCCAATATGGGGCATCAGGGGCCAACGTCCTGACTTTC. Encoded protein: CASSQYGASGANVLTF.

V and J are TRBV2 and TRBJ2-7; unclear D gene. V was trimmed by 7 bases and J by 3 bases, leaving 10 bases between them. Looked up from germline, CDR1 is SNHLY and CDR2 is FYNNEI. The CDR3 consists of 12 residues. The CDR3 here is CASTPSDYEQYF. The CDR3 bases are TGTGCCAGCACACCTTCTGACTACGAGCAGTACTTC.

This clonotype was counted between two and nine times. The rearrangement joins TRBV19 to TRBJ1-5; TRBD1 aligns across 12 bases. The V gene's germline CDR1 is LNHDA and CDR2 SQIVND (reference sequence). J was trimmed by 6 bases and V by 7 bases; bases with no gene match: 7. The CDR3 consists of 15 residues. The CDR3 reads CASTVGQGASQPQHF. The CDR3 DNA reads as TGTGCCAGTACCGTGGGACAGGGGGCGAGTCAGCCCCAGCATTTT.

This chain joins TRBV20-1 and TRBJ2-3; TRBD2 might be the D (6 bases). Germline V gene sequence: CDR1 DFQATT, CDR2 SNEGSKA (reference sequence). The CDR3 sequence is 14 residues long. The germline V and J ends were trimmed by 3 bases and 4 bases, with 14 bases remaining between them. CDR3 sequence: CSASIAGGSDTQYF. The CDR3 DNA follows: TGCAGTGCTAGTATAGCCGGGGGTTCAGATACGCAGTATTTT.

This clonotype counts as medium-sized. This chain uses TRBV6-4 with TRBJ1-1; D gene ambiguous. Germline values: CDR1 MRHNA, CDR2 SNTAGT. The CDR3 has 13 residues. The V end was cut by 6 bases, the J end by 1 base, with 9 bases between. CDR3 loop: CASSTERNTEAFF. The DNA of the CDR3 is TGTGCCAGCAGCACGGAGCGGAACACTGAAGCTTTCTTT.